The 25 T cell receptor beta chains in this list originate from one sample, sequenced in a study of radiotherapy plus CTLA-4 blockade in lung cancer. Method: immunoSEQ multiplex PCR; TCRdb's copy keeps in-frame clones and lacks some. The sample carries approximately 50,000 clones, 75% to 90% recorded once. The sample here was peripheral blood, taken from a patient treated with radiotherapy plus ipilimumab. These receptor sequences come from a human donor with non-small cell lung cancer that progressed on radiotherapy plus ipilimumab. Some clones in this sample may be carry-over from other donors' samples.

This clone was picked up one time. The chain has TRBV5-1 and TRBJ2-5, with 8 bases lining up with TRBD2. Germline V gene data show CDR1 as SGHRS and CDR2 as YFSETQ. The length of the CDR3 is 16 residues. Trimming at V came to 3 bases and at J to 5 bases, leaving 12 bases not matched to a gene. The CDR3 loop reads CASSSTSGSAGETQYF. CDR3 coding DNA: TGCGCCAGCAGCTCCACGAGCGGGAGCGCCGGGGAGACCCAGTACTTC.

The rearrangement uses TRBV5-4 and TRBJ1-1, with 9 bases that match TRBD1. Germline lookup yields CDR1 SGHNT and CDR2 YYREEE (reference sequence). The CDR3 contains 15 residues. J was trimmed by 4 bases and V by 4 bases; bases with no gene match: 8. The CDR3 loop is CASSLSQGASTEAFF. The CDR3 bases are TGTGCCAGCAGCCTATCACAGGGGGCGAGCACTGAAGCTTTCTTT. The full variable domain, its missing parts supplied by reference TRBV5-4 and TRBJ1-1, is ETGVTQSPTHLIKTRGQQVTLRCSSQSGHNTVSWYQQALGQGPQFIFQYYREEENGRGNFPPRFSGLQFPNYSSELNVNALELDDSALYLCASSLSQGASTEAFFGQGTRLTVV.

The chain is built from TRBV6-1 and TRBJ2-6; D not resolved. This CDR3 contains 15 residues. The V gene lost 1 base and the J gene lost 10 bases, with 14 bases spanning the gap. Germline V gives CDR1 MNHNS, CDR2 SASEGT. The CDR3 is CASSEGQEVRNVLTF. For the CDR3, the DNA is TGTGCCAGCAGTGAAGGGCAGGAAGTCAGAAACGTCCTGACTTTC.

This clone was detected a few times. This rearrangement joins TRBV7-9 to TRBJ2-1; 7 bases match TRBD2. Germline values: CDR1 SEHNR, CDR2 FQNEAQ (reference sequence). V shed 1 base and J 0 bases; nucleotides not matched to a gene: 6. This CDR3 region has 17 residues. The CDR3 bases are TGTGCCAGCAGCTTAGGATTATCTAGCGGCTCCTACAATGAGCAGTTCTTC. This encodes CASSLGLSSGSYNEQFF.

The chain recombines TRBV18 with TRBJ2-7; D is unclear. The CDR3 extends over 15 amino acids. Trimming shortened V by 3 bases and J by 0 bases, and 12 bases separated the two germline ends. The V gene's germline CDR1 is KGHSH and CDR2 LQKENI. The CDR3: CASSPGPGSSYEQYF. CDR3 DNA: TGTGCCAGCTCACCGGGCCCAGGAAGCTCCTACGAGCAGTACTTC.

This clone occurred a few times. The CDR3 here is CASSAEYSRRHSPLHF. The DNA for the CDR3 is TGTGCCAGCAGTGCGGAATATAGCCGCCGGCATTCACCCCTCCACTTT. The chain carries TRBV2 and TRBJ1-6; D is unclear. The V end lost 4 bases, the J end lost 8 bases, and 18 bases lay between the germline ends. Germline V gives CDR1 SNHLY, CDR2 FYNNEI. The CDR3 extends over 16 amino acids.

This sequence joins TRBV7-2 and TRBJ1-6, with D unclear. Trimming pared 6 bases from V and 0 bases from J, leaving 6 bases between. The CDR3 runs 14 residues. Germline loops: CDR1 SGHTA, CDR2 FQGNSA. The CDR3 region has the DNA TGTGCCAGCAGACAGAGCTCCTATAATTCACCCCTCCACTTT. Translated: CASRQSSYNSPLHF.

CDR3 nucleotides: TGTGCCAGCACCCCAAGAGGGACCGGGGAGCTGTTTTTT. Its translation: CASTPRGTGELFF. The chain carries TRBV7-8 and TRBJ2-2; the D gene is possibly TRBD2 (5 bases). The CDR3 runs 13 residues. The V gene lost 7 bases and the J gene lost 5 bases, with 11 bases spanning the gap. Germline V gene data show CDR1 as SGHVS and CDR2 as FQNEAQ.

This clone has just a few counts. The chain combines TRBV6-5 with TRBJ1-1, with TRBD1 as a possible D gene (5 bases). Trimming removed 0 bases from V and 3 bases from J, with 8 bases in between. CDR1 and CDR2 from the germline V gene are MNHEY and SVGAGI. The CDR3 length is 14 residues. The CDR3 bases are TGTGCCAGCAGTTACTCGCGGGGGGACACTGAAGCTTTCTTT. Protein sequence: CASSYSRGDTEAFF.

This clone was counted only a few times. The V gene is TRBV5-1, the J gene TRBJ1-1; D possibly corresponds to TRBD1 (5 bases). Germline V gene lookup returns CDR1 SGHRS and CDR2 YFSETQ. This CDR3 spans 13 amino acids. V was trimmed by 1 base and J by 11 bases, leaving 15 bases between them. The CDR3: CASSLQGEGLAFF. CDR3 bases: TGCGCCAGCAGCTTGCAAGGGGAGGGGTTGGCTTTCTTT.

The chain recombines TRBV19 with TRBJ1-6; D perhaps matches TRBD1 (6 bases). The CDR3 extends over 16 amino acids. Germline values: CDR1 LNHDA, CDR2 SQIVND (reference sequence). V was trimmed by 2 bases and J by 7 bases, leaving 15 bases between them. CDR3 loop: CASSIPSLGQNSPLHF. In nucleotides, the CDR3 is TGTGCCAGTAGTATACCATCACTGGGACAAAATTCACCCCTCCACTTT.

The CDR3: CASSPEIVAGGGGEQFF. CDR3 DNA: TGTGCCAGCTCACCAGAGATCGTAGCGGGAGGAGGCGGCGAGCAGTTCTTC. V is TRBV18 and J is TRBJ2-1; TRBD2 matches at 10 bases. This CDR3 contains 17 residues. The germline gives CDR1 KGHSH, CDR2 LQKENI. After removal of 2 bases from V and 10 bases from J, the junction contained 14 bases not matched to a gene.

The chain combines TRBV15 with TRBJ2-7; D is unclear. The length of the CDR3 is 12 residues. Trimming took off 5 bases at V and 4 bases at J, with 9 bases between the two ends. Germline CDR1 and CDR2: LNHNV and YYDKDF (reference sequence). CDR3 residues: CATSSSRYEQYF. CDR3 nucleotides: TGTGCCACCAGCTCTTCCAGGTACGAGCAGTACTTC.

This chain joins TRBV28 and TRBJ2-7; TRBD2 agrees at 9 bases. Trimming at V came to 3 bases and at J to 5 bases, leaving 8 bases not matched to a gene. CDR1 is MDHEN, CDR2 SYDVKM, per germline. The CDR3 spans 15 residues. CDR3: CASSLRFQREDEQYF. CDR3 sequence (DNA): TGTGCCAGCAGTTTGAGGTTCCAGCGGGAGGACGAGCAGTACTTC.

The rearrangement joins TRBV7-9 to TRBJ1-5; the D gene is possibly TRBD1 (5 bases). Looked up from germline, CDR1 is SEHNR and CDR2 is FQNEAQ (reference sequence). This CDR3 contains 15 residues. V lost 5 bases and J 3 bases, leaving 14 bases between the germline ends. The chain's CDR3 is CASSLGPDNNQPQHF. The CDR3 DNA reads as TGTGCCAGCAGCCTCGGTCCGGACAACAATCAGCCCCAGCATTTT.

The rearrangement links TRBV5-4 to TRBJ2-5; 10 bases are shared with TRBD2. CDR3 length equals 16 residues. Germline CDR1 and CDR2: SGHNT and YYREEE (reference sequence). Trimming at V came to 2 bases and at J to 4 bases, leaving 8 bases not matched to a gene. CDR3 DNA: TGTGCCAGCAGCTTTAGGGGTCTAGCGGGAGTAGAGACCCAGTACTTC. This codes for CASSFRGLAGVETQYF.

V gene TRBV9 combines with J gene TRBJ1-2, with a weak D call TRBD1 (5 bases). This CDR3 contains 16 residues. Germline loops: CDR1 SGDLS, CDR2 YYNGEE. Between the trimmed V and J ends, which lost 4 bases and 1 base, there was a span of 17 bases. The CDR3 DNA sequence: TGTGCCAGCAGCCCGGGAGGGACCAATTTTAACTATGGCTACACCTTC. Translation gives CASSPGGTNFNYGYTF.

The genes are TRBV6-6 and TRBJ1-4; D unresolved. Germline CDR1 is MNHNY and CDR2 is SVGAGI (reference sequence). Between the trimmed V and J ends, which lost 6 bases and 8 bases, there was a span of 10 bases. The CDR3 is made up of 12 amino acids. CDR3 DNA sequence: TGTGCCAGCAGGCGGGGAGACGAAAAACTGTTTTTT. Its protein is CASRRGDEKLFF.

DNA of the CDR3: TGTGCCAGCAGCTCCAGGGCTATGTATAATTCACCCCTCCACTTT. It is translated as CASSSRAMYNSPLHF. The chain is built from TRBV6-6 and TRBJ1-6; TRBD1 is a possible D gene (5 bases). The germline V and J ends were trimmed by 6 bases and 4 bases, with 13 bases remaining between them. CDR3 size: 15 residues. The germline CDR1 and CDR2 sequences are MNHNY and SVGAGI (reference sequence).

This rearrangement joins TRBV18 to TRBJ2-3; D call uncertain. The CDR3 contains 12 residues. The germline CDR1 and CDR2 sequences are KGHSH and LQKENI. V was shortened by 3 bases and J by 5 bases, with 6 bases between the two germline ends. The CDR3 region is CASSPSRDTQYF. DNA of the CDR3: TGTGCCAGCTCACCGTCCCGAGATACGCAGTATTTT.

In this sample, this clone turned up a few times. V usage is TRBV19 and J usage is TRBJ1-1, with a possible D match to TRBD1 (5 bases). Germline assignment: CDR1 LNHDA and CDR2 SQIVND (reference sequence). V was trimmed by 4 bases and J by 1 base, leaving 13 bases between them. The CDR3 runs to 15 residues. Here the CDR3 reads CASSNQGLGNTEAFF. The CDR3 nucleotides are TGTGCCAGTAGTAATCAGGGTCTCGGGAACACTGAAGCTTTCTTT.

The chain employs TRBV2 and TRBJ2-2; the match to TRBD1 covers 9 bases. The germline gives CDR1 SNHLY, CDR2 FYNNEI. The junction had 10 bases not matched to a gene; V was cut back by 7 bases and J by 7 bases. The CDR3 runs to 15 residues. In DNA, the CDR3 is TGTGCCAGCACCGAAAGGACAGGGGATGTCGGGGAGCTGTTTTTT. Its protein is CASTERTGDVGELFF.

The V and J genes are TRBV1 and TRBJ2-7; whether TRBD2, the table's D call, matches the DNA was not checked. TRBV1 corresponds to a pseudogene. The CDR3 contains 18 residues. The CDR3 coding sequence is TGCACCAGCAGCCAAGATCGACTAGCGGGAGCCCTCTCCTACGAGCAGTACTTC. Translating it yields CTSSQDRLAGALSYEQYF.

In this sample, this clone turned up a few times. V gene TRBV10-3 combines with J gene TRBJ2-3; D is possibly TRBD2 (5 bases). The CDR3 totals 14 residues. Germline values: CDR1 ENHRY, CDR2 SYGVKD. V lost 4 bases to trimming and J lost 9 bases, with 17 bases between them. CDR3 loop: CAISGIESGPTQYF. The CDR3 coding sequence is TGTGCCATCAGTGGGATCGAAAGCGGTCCAACGCAGTATTTT.

This chain uses TRBV7-2 with TRBJ2-4; 8 nucleotides align to TRBD2. CDR3 length equals 14 residues. Trimming removed 4 bases from V and 13 bases from J; junction bases left unmatched: 12. CDR1 is SGHTA, CDR2 FQGNSA, per germline. The CDR3 nucleotides read TGTGCCAGCAGCTCAGAGGATGCGGGGGGCCCCCAGTACTTC. Translating gives CASSSEDAGGPQYF.